These T cell receptor beta chains were read from a single sample in a study of T-cell reconstitution after alpha-beta-depleted transplantation in children. TCRdb analysed the PCR reads with MiXCR anew, one entry per CDR3 protein. The sample lists around 450,000 distinct CDR3 sequences, roughly 17% occurring once. Sequencing used PBMCs, mostly from graft donor cells, obtained 360 days after TCRalphabeta/CD19-depleted stem cell transplant. All receptors come from a boy in the first two years of life who had a stem cell transplant for Wiskott-Aldrich syndrome, so the T cells may come from the graft donor. The CDR3 runs from the conserved cysteine through the conserved F or W. The D gene is left open where the match is weak. Clone size is stated in some rows and not others, as once, few, many or a class when expanded.

.,.,TRBV12-3/TRBV12-4,TRBJ2-2,TGTGCCAGCAGTTTAAGCCGGGTCACCGGGGAGCTGTTTTTT,CASSLSRVTGELFF
.,.,TRBV4-1,TRBJ1-3,TGCGCCAGCAGACGCACAGGGATCATACGAAACACCATATATTTT,CASRRTGIIRNTIYF
.,TRBD1,TRBV5-1,TRBJ2-3,TGCGCCAGCAGCTTCAGGGGGCGCGCTGATCTGGATACGCAGTATTTT,CASSFRGRADLDTQYF
few,.,TRBV11-2,TRBJ2-5,TGTGCCAGCTCCGGGGGCAGGGAGACCCAGTACTTC,CASSGGRETQYF
.,.,TRBV11-2,TRBJ2-7,TGTGCCAGCAGCTTAGATCTCGGCAGGGGATCCTACGAGCAGTACTTC,CASSLDLGRGSYEQYF
.,TRBD2,TRBV3-1,TRBJ2-7,TGTGCCAGCAGCCGTAGCGGGGGGCACTACGAGCAGTACTTC,CASSRSGGHYEQYF
.,TRBD2,TRBV20-1,TRBJ2-4,TGCAGTGCTAGAGATCTGGGGGGGAGGGCCAACATTCAGTACTTC,CSARDLGGRANIQYF
few,.,TRBV28,TRBJ2-4,TGTGCCAGCAACCCGGCTACCAAAAACATTCAGTACTTC,CASNPATKNIQYF
.,.,TRBV11-2,TRBJ2-7,TGTGCCAGCAGCCCACGGCCGGGGCTCTACGAGCAGTACTTC,CASSPRPGLYEQYF
.,.,TRBV20-1,TRBJ2-7,TGCAGTGCTAGAGAAGCCGGGACACTACAGTACGAGCAGTACTTC,CSAREAGTLQYEQYF
.,.,TRBV5-1,TRBJ2-6,TGCGCCAGCAGCTCCTCGCCCCACGGTGGGGCCAACGTCCTGACTTTC,CASSSSPHGGANVLTF
few,TRBD1,TRBV20-1,TRBJ2-5,TGCAGTGCTAGAGCAGGGGGTAGAGAGACCCAGTACTTC,CSARAGGRETQYF
few,TRBD2,TRBV7-2,TRBJ2-3,TGTGCCAGCAGCTTACAAGCGGGGGGCGGGATAGATACGCAGTATTTT,CASSLQAGGGIDTQYF